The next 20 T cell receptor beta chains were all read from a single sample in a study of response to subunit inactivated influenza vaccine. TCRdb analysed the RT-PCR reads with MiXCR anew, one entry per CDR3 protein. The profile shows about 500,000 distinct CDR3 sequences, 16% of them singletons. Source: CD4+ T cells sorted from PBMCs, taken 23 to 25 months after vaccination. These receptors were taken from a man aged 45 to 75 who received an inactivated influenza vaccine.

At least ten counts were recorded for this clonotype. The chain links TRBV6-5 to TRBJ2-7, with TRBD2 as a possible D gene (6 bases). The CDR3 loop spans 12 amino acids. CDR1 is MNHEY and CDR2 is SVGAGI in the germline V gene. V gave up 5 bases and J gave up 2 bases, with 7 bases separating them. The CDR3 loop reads CASSGGAYEQYF. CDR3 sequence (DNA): TGTGCCAGCAGTGGCGGGGCCTACGAGCAGTACTTC.

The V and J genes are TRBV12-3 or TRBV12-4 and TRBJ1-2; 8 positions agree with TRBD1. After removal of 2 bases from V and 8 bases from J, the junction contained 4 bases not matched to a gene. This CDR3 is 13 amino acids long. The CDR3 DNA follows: TGTGCCAGCAGTTTATCAGGGGGCTTGGGCTACACCTTC. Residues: CASSLSGGLGYTF.

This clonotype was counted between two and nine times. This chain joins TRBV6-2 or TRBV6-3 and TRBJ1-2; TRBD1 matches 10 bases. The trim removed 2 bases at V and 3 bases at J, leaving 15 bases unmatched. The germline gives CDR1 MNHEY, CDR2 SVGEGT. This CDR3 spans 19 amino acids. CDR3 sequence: CASSYVPPGQGTKDYGYTF. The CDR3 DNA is TGTGCCAGCAGTTACGTACCTCCGGGACAGGGGACTAAGGACTATGGCTACACCTTC.

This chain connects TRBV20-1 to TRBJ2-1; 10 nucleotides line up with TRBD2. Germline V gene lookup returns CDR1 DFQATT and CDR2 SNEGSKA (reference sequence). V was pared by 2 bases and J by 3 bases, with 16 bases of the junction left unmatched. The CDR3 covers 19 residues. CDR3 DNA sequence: TGCAGTGCTAGATGGCTAGCGGGAGCGGGGGGCATGGGCTACAATGAGCAGTTCTTC. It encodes CSARWLAGAGGMGYNEQFF.

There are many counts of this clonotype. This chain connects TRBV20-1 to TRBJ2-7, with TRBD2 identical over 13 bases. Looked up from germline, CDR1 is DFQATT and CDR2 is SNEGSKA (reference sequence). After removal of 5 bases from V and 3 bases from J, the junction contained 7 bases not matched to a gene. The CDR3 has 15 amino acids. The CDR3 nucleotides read TGCAGTGCTGAGTCCGGGACTAGCGGGATCTACGAGCAGTACTTC. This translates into CSAESGTSGIYEQYF.

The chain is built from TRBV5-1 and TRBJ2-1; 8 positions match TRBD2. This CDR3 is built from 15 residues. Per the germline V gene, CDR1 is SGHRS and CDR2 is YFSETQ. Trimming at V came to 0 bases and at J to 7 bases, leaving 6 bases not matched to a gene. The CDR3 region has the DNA TGCGCCAGCAGCTTGGCAGCGGGAGTCGAAAATGAGCAGTTCTTC. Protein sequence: CASSLAAGVENEQFF.

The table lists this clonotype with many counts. CDR3 amino acids: CASSYGGGRNEQFF. In DNA form, the CDR3 reads TGTGCCAGCAGTTATGGTGGGGGGAGAAATGAGCAGTTCTTC. The chain combines TRBV12-3 or TRBV12-4 with TRBJ2-1; D possibly corresponds to TRBD2 (6 bases). Trimming left V 4 bases short and J 7 bases short, with 14 bases between. The CDR3 totals 14 residues.

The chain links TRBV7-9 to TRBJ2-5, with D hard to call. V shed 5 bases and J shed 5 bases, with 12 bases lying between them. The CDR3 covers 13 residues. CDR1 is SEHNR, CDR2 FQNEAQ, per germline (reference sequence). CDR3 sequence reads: CASSVTALETQYF. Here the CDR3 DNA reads TGTGCCAGCAGCGTTACAGCGCTGGAGACCCAGTACTTC.

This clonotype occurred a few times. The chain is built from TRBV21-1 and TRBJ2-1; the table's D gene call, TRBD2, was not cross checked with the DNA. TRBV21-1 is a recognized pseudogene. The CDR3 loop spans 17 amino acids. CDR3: CASSKTRASGRYNEQFF. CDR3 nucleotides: TGTGCCAGCAGCAAAACGAGGGCTAGCGGGCGGTACAATGAGCAGTTCTTC.

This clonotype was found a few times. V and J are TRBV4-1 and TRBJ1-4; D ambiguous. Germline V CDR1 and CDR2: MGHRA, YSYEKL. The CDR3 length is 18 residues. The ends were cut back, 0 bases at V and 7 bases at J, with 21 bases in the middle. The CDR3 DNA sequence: TGCGCCAGCAGCCAAGAGGTGCGGGCTTTAGGGTTGGGTGAAAAACTGTTTTTT. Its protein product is CASSQEVRALGLGEKLFF.

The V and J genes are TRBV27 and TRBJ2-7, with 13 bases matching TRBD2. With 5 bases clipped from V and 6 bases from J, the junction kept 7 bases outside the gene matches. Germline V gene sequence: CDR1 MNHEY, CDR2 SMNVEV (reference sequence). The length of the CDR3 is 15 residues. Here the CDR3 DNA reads TGTGCCAGCAGTCCGGGACTAGCGGGGAGAGGCGAGCAGTACTTC. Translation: CASSPGLAGRGEQYF.

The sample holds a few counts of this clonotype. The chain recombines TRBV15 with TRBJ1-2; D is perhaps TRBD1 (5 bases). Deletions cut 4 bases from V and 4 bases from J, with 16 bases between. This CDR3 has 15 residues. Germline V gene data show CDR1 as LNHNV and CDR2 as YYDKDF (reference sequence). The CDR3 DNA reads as TGTGCCACCAGCATTCCGGGACGGAAAAGCTATGGCTACACCTTC. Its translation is CATSIPGRKSYGYTF.

This CDR3 reads CASRQGASYEQYF. The DNA for the CDR3 is TGTGCCAGCAGGCAGGGGGCCTCCTACGAGCAGTACTTC. The V gene is TRBV6-1, the J gene TRBJ2-7; TRBD1 matches 8 bases. Germline CDR1 MNHNS, CDR2 SASEGT. J gave up 0 bases and V 6 bases, and 1 base lay outside the gene matches. This CDR3 has 13 amino acids.

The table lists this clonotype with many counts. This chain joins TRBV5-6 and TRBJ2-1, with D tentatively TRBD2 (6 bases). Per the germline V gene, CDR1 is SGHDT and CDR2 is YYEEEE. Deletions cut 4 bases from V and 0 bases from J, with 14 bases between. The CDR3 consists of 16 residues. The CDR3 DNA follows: TGTGCCAGCAGCGCGCGGGGAGTGAGCTCCTACAATGAGCAGTTCTTC. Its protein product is CASSARGVSSYNEQFF.

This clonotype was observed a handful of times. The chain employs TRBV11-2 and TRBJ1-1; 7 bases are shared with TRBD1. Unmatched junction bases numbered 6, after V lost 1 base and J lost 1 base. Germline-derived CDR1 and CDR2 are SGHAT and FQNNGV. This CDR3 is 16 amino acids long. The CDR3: CASSLGQGHRNTEAFF. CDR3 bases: TGTGCCAGCAGCTTAGGACAGGGCCATAGGAACACTGAAGCTTTCTTT.

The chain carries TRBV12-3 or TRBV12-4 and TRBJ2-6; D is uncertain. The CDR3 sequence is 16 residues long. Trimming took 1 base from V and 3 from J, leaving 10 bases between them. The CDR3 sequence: CASSLGINFGANVLTF. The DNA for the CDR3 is TGTGCCAGCAGTTTAGGGATAAACTTTGGGGCCAACGTCCTGACTTTC.

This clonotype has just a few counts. The chain's CDR3 is CATSLRGRGLDTQYF. As DNA, the CDR3 is TGTGCCACCAGCCTCCGGGGGAGGGGGCTGGATACGCAGTATTTT. The V and J genes are TRBV15 and TRBJ2-3; D possibly uses TRBD1 or TRBD2 (7 bases each). Germline V lookup: CDR1 LNHNV, CDR2 YYDKDF (reference sequence). With 5 bases removed from V and 6 bases from J, the gap between germline ends came to 18 bases. The CDR3 runs 15 residues.

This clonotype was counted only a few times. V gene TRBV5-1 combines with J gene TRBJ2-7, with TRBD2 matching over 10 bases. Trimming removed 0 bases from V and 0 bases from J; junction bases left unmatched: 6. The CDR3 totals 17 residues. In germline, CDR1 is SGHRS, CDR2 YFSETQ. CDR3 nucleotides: TGCGCCAGCAGCTTGGTTTCTAGCGGGAGCCGCTCCTACGAGCAGTACTTC. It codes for CASSLVSSGSRSYEQYF.

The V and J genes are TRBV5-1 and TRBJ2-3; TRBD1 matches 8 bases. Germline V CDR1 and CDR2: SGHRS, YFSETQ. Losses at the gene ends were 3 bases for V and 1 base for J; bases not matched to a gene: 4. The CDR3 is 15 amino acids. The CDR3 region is CASSSQGVRTDTQYF. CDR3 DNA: TGCGCCAGCAGCTCACAGGGGGTGCGCACAGATACGCAGTATTTT.

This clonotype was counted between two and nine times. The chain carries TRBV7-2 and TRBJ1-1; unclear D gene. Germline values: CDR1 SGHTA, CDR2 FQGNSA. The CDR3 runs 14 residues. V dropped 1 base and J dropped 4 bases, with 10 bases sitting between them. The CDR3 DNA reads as TGTGCCAGCAGCTTAGACACTGGGCTCACTGAAGCTTTCTTT. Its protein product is CASSLDTGLTEAFF.